These 18 T cell receptor beta chains came from one sample sequenced in a study of early T cells in non-severe SARS-CoV-2 infection. TCRdb analysed the 5' RACE reads with MiXCR anew, one entry per CDR3 protein. Of approximately 38,000 distinct CDR3 sequences listed, 4.1% are singletons. Sequenced: whole blood. The receptor source for this set is an adult who was a healthcare worker with PCR-confirmed SARS-CoV-2 infection or an uninfected control (not recorded which).

This clonotype was detected ten times or more. This chain links TRBV11-3 with TRBJ2-3, with D possibly TRBD2 on 6 matching bases. The V gene lost 1 base and the J gene lost 1 base, with 15 bases spanning the gap. CDR1 SGHNT and CDR2 YENEEA come from the germline V gene. This CDR3 contains 17 residues. In nucleotides, the CDR3 is TGTGCCAGCAGCTTAGGCGCGGACGGGGGACGCACAGATACGCAGTATTTT. Translation: CASSLGADGGRTDTQYF.

This clonotype has only a few counts. The chain has TRBV18 and TRBJ1-3; D might be TRBD1 (5 bases). This CDR3 is built from 13 residues. Germline V gives CDR1 KGHSH, CDR2 LQKENI. V lost 3 bases to trimming and J lost 7 bases, with 10 bases between them. CDR3 coding DNA: TGTGCCAGCTCACCGTACGGGACGAACACCATATATTTT. Amino acid sequence: CASSPYGTNTIYF.

This clonotype rates as medium-sized (0.01 to 0.1%). V and J are TRBV12-3 or TRBV12-4 and TRBJ1-1; D not certain. V gave up 3 bases and J gave up 2 bases, with 13 bases separating them. This CDR3 has 15 residues. DNA of the CDR3: TGTGCCAGCAGTTTCGGAGGGAGACTTAACACTGAAGCTTTCTTT. Translation: CASSFGGRLNTEAFF.

There are many counts of this clonotype. The V and J genes are TRBV29-1 and TRBJ1-1; D unresolved. The CDR3 runs 11 residues. Germline CDR1 reads SQVTM; CDR2 reads ANQGSEA. V shed 7 bases and J shed 1 base, with 7 bases lying between them. The CDR3 here is CSGLRNTEAFF. In DNA, the CDR3 is TGCAGCGGTCTGCGGAACACTGAAGCTTTCTTT.

This clonotype was seen repeatedly, ten times or more. V gene TRBV5-1 combines with J gene TRBJ2-3; TRBD2 matches 12 bases. CDR1 and CDR2 (germline): SGHRS, YFSETQ. The CDR3 covers 15 residues. Trimming removed 2 bases from V and 4 bases from J; junction bases left unmatched: 2. The CDR3 region has the DNA TGCGCCAGCAGCTTACTAGCGGGAGGAGCAGATACGCAGTATTTT. The encoded protein is CASSLLAGGADTQYF.

This clonotype has a count of ten or more. The V call is TRBV4-2, the J call TRBJ1-2; 7 positions match TRBD1. Per germline, CDR1 LGHNA and CDR2 YNFKEQ. This CDR3 is built from 17 residues. V shed 5 bases and J 2 bases; nucleotides not matched to a gene: 14. As DNA, the CDR3 is TGTGCCAGCAGCGCTAAGACAGGGATGGGGGCAAACTATGGCTACACCTTC. This codes for CASSAKTGMGANYGYTF.

This clonotype was recorded many times. The genes are TRBV4-1 and TRBJ1-1; 8 bases line up with TRBD1. Per the germline V gene, CDR1 is MGHRA and CDR2 is YSYEKL. J lost 5 bases, V lost 4 bases, and 9 bases had no gene match. The CDR3 is 15 residues long. The CDR3 sequence: CASSPQTGVGTEAFF. CDR3 coding DNA: TGCGCCAGCAGCCCGCAGACAGGGGTTGGGACTGAAGCTTTCTTT.

The table lists this clonotype with many counts. This rearrangement joins TRBV6-1 to TRBJ1-3; D call uncertain. The V end was cut by 4 bases, the J end by 0 bases, with 10 bases between. The germline V gene encodes CDR1 MNHNS and CDR2 SASEGT. The CDR3 runs to 15 residues. CDR3 nucleotides: TGTGCCAGCAGTGGAGGTGGCAACTCTGGAAACACCATATATTTT. Amino acids: CASSGGGNSGNTIYF.

This clonotype was seen repeatedly, ten times or more. The rearrangement joins TRBV11-2 to TRBJ1-6; D remains unclear. This CDR3 is 12 amino acids long. V lost 2 bases to trimming and J lost 9 bases, with 5 bases between them. From germline, CDR1 is SGHAT and CDR2 FQNNGV. CDR3 sequence reads: CASSLPGSPLHF. The DNA for the CDR3 is TGTGCCAGCAGCTTACCAGGTTCACCCCTCCACTTT.

The chain couples TRBV19 to TRBJ1-6, with D unclear. The CDR3 is made up of 14 amino acids. Germline V gene sequence: CDR1 LNHDA, CDR2 SQIVND (reference sequence). V was cut by 3 bases and J by 7 bases, with 10 bases left in between. Here the CDR3 reads CASSIPTQNSPLHF. CDR3 sequence (DNA): TGTGCCAGTAGTATCCCCACACAGAATTCACCCCTCCACTTT.

This clonotype appeared many times. This chain connects TRBV18 to TRBJ2-5; D is undetermined. The CDR3 runs to 15 residues. Germline V lookup: CDR1 KGHSH, CDR2 LQKENI. Between the trimmed V and J ends, which lost 0 bases and 4 bases, there was a span of 12 bases. CDR3 nucleotides: TGTGCCAGCTCACCACCGGCCCAACCCCCAGAGACCCAGTACTTC. As protein: CASSPPAQPPETQYF.

This clonotype appeared many times. J is TRBJ1-1 and V is TRBV7-6; D remains unclear. The ends were cut back, 3 bases at V and 0 bases at J, with 5 bases in the middle. The CDR3 runs to 13 residues. The germline gives CDR1 SGHVS, CDR2 FNYEAQ. The CDR3 DNA reads TGTGCCAGCAGCTTGGGAATGAACACTGAAGCTTTCTTT. It codes for CASSLGMNTEAFF.

This clonotype has a count of ten or more. V usage is TRBV20-1 and J usage is TRBJ2-3; the D gene is possibly TRBD1 (6 bases). The CDR3 is 14 residues long. Trimming left V 6 bases short and J 1 base short, with 14 bases between. Germline V gene data show CDR1 as DFQATT and CDR2 as SNEGSKA (reference sequence). CDR3 sequence: CSAEAGDGTDTQYF. CDR3 DNA: TGCAGTGCCGAAGCAGGGGATGGCACAGATACGCAGTATTTT.

This clonotype was seen at least ten times. The CDR3 region is CASSFGSGGEETQYF. The CDR3, as DNA: TGTGCCAGCAGCTTCGGGAGCGGGGGTGAAGAGACCCAGTACTTC. V usage is TRBV11-3 and J usage is TRBJ2-5; 8 bases fit TRBD2. CDR3 length: 15 amino acids. Germline V gene lookup returns CDR1 SGHNT and CDR2 YENEEA. V dropped 3 bases and J dropped 3; count of bases not matched to a gene: 6.

The chain is built from TRBV7-3 and TRBJ2-3; no definite D call. V was trimmed by 0 bases and J by 6 bases, leaving 7 bases between them. CDR1 SGHTA and CDR2 FQGTGA come from the germline V gene. The CDR3 runs to 13 residues. CDR3: CASSLTPKDTQYF. The CDR3 region has the DNA TGTGCCAGCAGCTTAACCCCCAAGGATACGCAGTATTTT.

This clonotype has ten or more counts. The CDR3 here is CAISAWTESYEQYF. CDR3 DNA: TGTGCCATCAGTGCGTGGACAGAAAGCTACGAGCAGTACTTC. This chain joins TRBV10-3 and TRBJ2-7, with D possibly matching TRBD1 (6 bases). CDR3 length: 14 residues. Trimming took 4 bases from V and 3 from J, leaving 13 bases between them. The germline CDR1 and CDR2 sequences are ENHRY and SYGVKD.

This clonotype showed up many times. V is TRBV6-5 and J is TRBJ1-1; TRBD1 might be the D (5 bases). V lost 6 bases and J lost 4, with 21 bases in between. Germline-derived CDR1 and CDR2 are MNHEY and SVGAGI. This CDR3 has 16 amino acids. The CDR3 sequence: CASSYFPGPTGTEAFF. The CDR3 DNA reads as TGTGCCAGCAGCTATTTCCCGGGACCAACGGGCACTGAAGCTTTCTTT.

The sample holds many counts of this clonotype. V gene TRBV6-5 combines with J gene TRBJ2-7; 7 bases map to TRBD2. The CDR3 consists of 12 residues. Germline V lookup: CDR1 MNHEY, CDR2 SVGAGI. J gave up 2 bases and V 7 bases, and 2 bases lay outside the gene matches. Here the CDR3 DNA reads TGTGCCAGCATCGGGACTACCTACGAGCAGTACTTC. It is translated as CASIGTTYEQYF.